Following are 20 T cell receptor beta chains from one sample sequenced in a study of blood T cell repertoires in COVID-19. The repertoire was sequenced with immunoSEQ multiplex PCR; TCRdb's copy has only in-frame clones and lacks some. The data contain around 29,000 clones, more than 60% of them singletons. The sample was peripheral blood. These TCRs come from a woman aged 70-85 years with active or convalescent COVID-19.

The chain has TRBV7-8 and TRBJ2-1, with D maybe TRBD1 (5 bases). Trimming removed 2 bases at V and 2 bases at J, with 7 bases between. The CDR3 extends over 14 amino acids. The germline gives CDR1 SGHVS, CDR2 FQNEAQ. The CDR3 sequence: CASSLRGPYNEQFF. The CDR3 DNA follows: TGTGCCAGCAGCTTAAGGGGCCCCTACAATGAGCAGTTCTTC.

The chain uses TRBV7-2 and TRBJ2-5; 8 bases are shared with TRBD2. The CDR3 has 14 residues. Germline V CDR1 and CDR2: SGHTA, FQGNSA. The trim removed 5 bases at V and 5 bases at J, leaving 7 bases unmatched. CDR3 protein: CASSPGTRGETQYF. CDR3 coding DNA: TGTGCCAGCAGCCCCGGGACTAGGGGGGAGACCCAGTACTTC.

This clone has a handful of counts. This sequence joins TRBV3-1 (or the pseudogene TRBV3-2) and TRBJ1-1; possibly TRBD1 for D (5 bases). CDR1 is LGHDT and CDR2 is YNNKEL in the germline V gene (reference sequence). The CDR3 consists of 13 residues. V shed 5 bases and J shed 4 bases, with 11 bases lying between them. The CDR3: CASSNRGGTEAFF. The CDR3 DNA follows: TGTGCCAGCAGCAATAGGGGAGGCACTGAAGCTTTCTTT.

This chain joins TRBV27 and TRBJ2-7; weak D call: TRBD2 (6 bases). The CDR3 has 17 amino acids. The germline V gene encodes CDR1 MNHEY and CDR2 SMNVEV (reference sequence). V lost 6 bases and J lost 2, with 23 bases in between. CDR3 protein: CASRGRRSRESPYEQYF. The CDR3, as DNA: TGTGCCAGCAGGGGCAGACGTTCACGGGAGTCGCCCTACGAGCAGTACTTC.

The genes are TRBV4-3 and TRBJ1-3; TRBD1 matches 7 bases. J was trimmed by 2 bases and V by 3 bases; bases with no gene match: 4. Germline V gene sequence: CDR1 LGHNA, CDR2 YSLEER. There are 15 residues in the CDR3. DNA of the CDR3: TGCGCCAGCAGCCAGGATCAGGGGGCTGGAAACACCATATATTTT. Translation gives CASSQDQGAGNTIYF.

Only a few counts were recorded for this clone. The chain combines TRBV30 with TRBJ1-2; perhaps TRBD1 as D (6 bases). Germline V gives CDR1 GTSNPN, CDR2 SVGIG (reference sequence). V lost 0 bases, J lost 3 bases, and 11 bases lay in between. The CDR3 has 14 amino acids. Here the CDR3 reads CAWSVGGAYYGYTF. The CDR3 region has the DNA TGTGCCTGGAGTGTGGGGGGGGCCTACTATGGCTACACCTTC.

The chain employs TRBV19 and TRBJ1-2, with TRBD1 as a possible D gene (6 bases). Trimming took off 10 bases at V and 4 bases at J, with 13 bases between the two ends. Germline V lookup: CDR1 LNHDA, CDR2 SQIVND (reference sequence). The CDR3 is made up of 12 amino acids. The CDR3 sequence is CAISDSPYGYTF. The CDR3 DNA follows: TGTGCCATCTCGGACAGCCCCTATGGCTACACCTTC.

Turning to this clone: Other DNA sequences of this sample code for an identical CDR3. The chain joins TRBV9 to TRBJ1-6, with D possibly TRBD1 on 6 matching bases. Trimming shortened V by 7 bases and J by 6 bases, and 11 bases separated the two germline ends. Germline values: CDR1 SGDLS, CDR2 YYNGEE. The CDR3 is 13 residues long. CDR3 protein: CASSPDSNSPLHF. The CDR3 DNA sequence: TGTGCCAGCTCCCCGGACAGTAATTCACCCCTCCACTTT. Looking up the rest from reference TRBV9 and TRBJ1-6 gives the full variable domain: DSGVTQTPKHLITATGQRVTLRCSPRSGDLSVYWYQQSLDQGLQFLIQYYNGEERAKGNILERFSAQQFPDLHSELNLSSLELGDSALYFCASSPDSNSPLHFGNGTRLTVT.

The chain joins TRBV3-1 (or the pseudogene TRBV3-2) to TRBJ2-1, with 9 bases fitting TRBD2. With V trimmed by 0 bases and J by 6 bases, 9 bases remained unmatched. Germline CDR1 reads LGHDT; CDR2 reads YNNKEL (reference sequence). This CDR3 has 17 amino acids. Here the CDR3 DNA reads TGTGCCAGCAGCCAAGAACTCGCGGGGGGGCGGTCCAATGAGCAGTTCTTC. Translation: CASSQELAGGRSNEQFF.

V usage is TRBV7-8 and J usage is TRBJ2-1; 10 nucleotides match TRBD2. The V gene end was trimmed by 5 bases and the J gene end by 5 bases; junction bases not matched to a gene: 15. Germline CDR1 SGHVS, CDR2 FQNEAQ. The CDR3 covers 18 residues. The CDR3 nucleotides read TGTGCCAGCAGCGCAAGGACTAGCGGATTGAGGGGTCACAATGAGCAGTTCTTC. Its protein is CASSARTSGLRGHNEQFF.

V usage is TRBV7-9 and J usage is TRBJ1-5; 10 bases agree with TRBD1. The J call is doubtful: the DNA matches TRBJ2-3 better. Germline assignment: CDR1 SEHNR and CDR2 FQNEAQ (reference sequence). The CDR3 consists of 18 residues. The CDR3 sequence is CASSTPDRGDHSNQPQYF. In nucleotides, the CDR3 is TGTGCCAGCAGCACCCCGGACAGGGGGGACCATAGCAATCAGCCCCAGTATTTT.

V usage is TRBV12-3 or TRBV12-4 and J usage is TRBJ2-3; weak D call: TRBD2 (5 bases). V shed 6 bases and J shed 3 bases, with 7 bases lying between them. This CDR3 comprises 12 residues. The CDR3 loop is CASSRLTDTQYF. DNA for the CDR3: TGTGCCAGCAGCAGACTAACAGATACGCAGTATTTT.

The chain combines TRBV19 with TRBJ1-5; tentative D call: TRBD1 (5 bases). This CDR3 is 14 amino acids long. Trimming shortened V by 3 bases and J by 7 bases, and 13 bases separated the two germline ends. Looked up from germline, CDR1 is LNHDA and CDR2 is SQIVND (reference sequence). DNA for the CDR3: TGTGCCAGTAGTATTATAAGGGGTCCCCAGCCCCAGCATTTT. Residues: CASSIIRGPQPQHF.

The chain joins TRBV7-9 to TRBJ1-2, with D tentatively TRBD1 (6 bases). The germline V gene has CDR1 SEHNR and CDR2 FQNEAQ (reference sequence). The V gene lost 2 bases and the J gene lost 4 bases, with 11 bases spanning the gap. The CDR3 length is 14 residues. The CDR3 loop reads CASSLPGVAYGYTF. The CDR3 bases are TGTGCCAGCAGCTTACCAGGGGTAGCCTATGGCTACACCTTC.

The CDR3 DNA reads TGTGCCAGCAGCTTATCCCCTAGCAATCAGCCCCAGCATTTT. This encodes CASSLSPSNQPQHF. The chain combines TRBV6-6 with TRBJ1-5; D gene ambiguous. Looked up from germline, CDR1 is MNHNY and CDR2 is SVGAGI (reference sequence). CDR3 length equals 14 residues. Trimming shortened V by 6 bases and J by 0 bases, and 9 bases separated the two germline ends.

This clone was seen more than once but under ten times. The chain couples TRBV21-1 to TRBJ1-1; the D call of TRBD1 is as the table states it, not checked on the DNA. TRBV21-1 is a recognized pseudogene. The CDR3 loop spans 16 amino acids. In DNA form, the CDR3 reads TGTGCCAGCAGCAAAGATTGGGACAGCGAGAACACTGAAGCTTTCTTT. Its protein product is CASSKDWDSENTEAFF.

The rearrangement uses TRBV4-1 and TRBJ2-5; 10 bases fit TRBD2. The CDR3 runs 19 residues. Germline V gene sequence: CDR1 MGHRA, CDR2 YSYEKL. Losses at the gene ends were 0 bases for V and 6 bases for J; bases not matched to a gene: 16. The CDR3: CASSQDRPSGGLPRKTQYF. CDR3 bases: TGCGCCAGCAGCCAAGATAGGCCTAGCGGGGGCCTACCCCGAAAGACCCAGTACTTC.

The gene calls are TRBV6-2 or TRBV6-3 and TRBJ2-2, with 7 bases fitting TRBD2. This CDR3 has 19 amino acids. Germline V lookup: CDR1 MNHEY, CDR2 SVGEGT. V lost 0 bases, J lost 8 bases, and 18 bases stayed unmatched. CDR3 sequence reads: CASSYSYQGPVRTRGELFF. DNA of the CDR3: TGTGCCAGCAGTTACTCGTATCAGGGTCCCGTTCGGACTAGAGGGGAGCTGTTTTTT.

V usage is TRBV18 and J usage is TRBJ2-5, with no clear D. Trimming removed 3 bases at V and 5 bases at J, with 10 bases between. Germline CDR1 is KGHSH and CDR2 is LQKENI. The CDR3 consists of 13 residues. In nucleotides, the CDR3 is TGTGCCAGCTCACCGGGCCACCCGGAGACCCAGTACTTC. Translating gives CASSPGHPETQYF.

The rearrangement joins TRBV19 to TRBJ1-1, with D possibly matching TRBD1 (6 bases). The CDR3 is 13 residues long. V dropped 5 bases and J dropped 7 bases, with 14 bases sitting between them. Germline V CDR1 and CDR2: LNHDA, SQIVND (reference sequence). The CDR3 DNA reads TGTGCCAGTAGTGAACAGGGTTTAGGTGAAGCTTTCTTT. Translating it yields CASSEQGLGEAFF.